What follows describes a single T cell receptor (beta chain). Antigen specificity is unknown. These data originate in a study of CD8 T cells in Susac syndrome. General observations from the study: A relatively small number of individuals underwent TCR sequencing and HLA analysis.

Sequencing of TCR beta, carried out with a high-throughput approach, was applied to CD8+ and CD4+ T cells from the blood. TEMRA cells underwent FACS enrichment and CD8+ and CD4+ T cells underwent negative isolation. Germline CDR1 LNHNV, CDR2 YYDKDF (reference sequence). The V end was cut by 4 bases, the J end by 2 bases, with 11 bases between. The CDR3 sequence is 14 residues long. Random hexamers were used to reverse transcribe the RNA input (roughly 0.5 to 1 ug). TCRdb passed the immunoSEQ multiplex PCR reads through MiXCR, listing each CDR3 protein once. Here the sample spans some 170,000 distinct CDR3 sequences, approximately 95% being singletons.

J is TRBJ2-5 and V is TRBV15; weak D call: TRBD1 (5 bases). Material for sequencing was CD4+ T cells from PBMCs. This TCR was sampled from a human donor in good health. For the CDR3, the DNA is TGTGCCACCAGCACGAGACAGCGACAAGAGACCCAGTACTTC. The encoded protein is CATSTRQRQETQYF. The variable domain in full, completed from reference TRBV15 and TRBJ2-5, reads DAMVIQNPRYQVTQFGKPVTLSCSQTLNHNVMYWYQQKSSQAPKLLFHYYDKDFNNEADTPDNFQSRRPNTSFCFLDIRSPGLGDTAMYLCATSTRQRQETQYFGPGTRLLVL.